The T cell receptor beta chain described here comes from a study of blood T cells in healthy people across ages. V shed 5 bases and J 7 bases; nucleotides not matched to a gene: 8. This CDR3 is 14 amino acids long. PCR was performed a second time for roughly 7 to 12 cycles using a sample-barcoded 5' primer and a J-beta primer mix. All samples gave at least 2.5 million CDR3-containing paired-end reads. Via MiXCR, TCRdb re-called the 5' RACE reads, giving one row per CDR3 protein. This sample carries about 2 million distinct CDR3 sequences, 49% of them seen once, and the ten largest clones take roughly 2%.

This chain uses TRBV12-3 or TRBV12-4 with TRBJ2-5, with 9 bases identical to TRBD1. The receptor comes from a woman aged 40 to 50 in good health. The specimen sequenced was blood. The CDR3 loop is CASSESGQGPTQYF. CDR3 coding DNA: TGTGCCAGCAGTGAGTCGGGACAGGGTCCGACCCAGTACTTC.